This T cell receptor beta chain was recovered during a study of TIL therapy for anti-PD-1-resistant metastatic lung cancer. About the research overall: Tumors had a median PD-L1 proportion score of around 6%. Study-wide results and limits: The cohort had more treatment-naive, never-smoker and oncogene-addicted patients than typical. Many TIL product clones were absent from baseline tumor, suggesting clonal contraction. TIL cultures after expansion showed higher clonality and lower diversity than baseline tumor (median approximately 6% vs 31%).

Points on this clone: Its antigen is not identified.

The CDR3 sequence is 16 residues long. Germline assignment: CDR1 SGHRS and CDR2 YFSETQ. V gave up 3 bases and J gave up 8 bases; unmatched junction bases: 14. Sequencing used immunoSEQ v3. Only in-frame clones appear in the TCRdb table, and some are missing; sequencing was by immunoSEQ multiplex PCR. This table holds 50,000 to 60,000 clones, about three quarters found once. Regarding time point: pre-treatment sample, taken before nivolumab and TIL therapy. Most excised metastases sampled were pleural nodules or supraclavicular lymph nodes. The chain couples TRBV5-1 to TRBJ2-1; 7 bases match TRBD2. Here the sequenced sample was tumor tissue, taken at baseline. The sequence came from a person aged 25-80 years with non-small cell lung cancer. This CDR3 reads CASSWASSGGSYEQFF. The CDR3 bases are TGCGCCAGCAGCTGGGCCTCTAGCGGCGGGAGCTATGAGCAGTTCTTC.